What follows are 17 T cell receptor beta chains derived from one specimen sequenced in a study of T cell responses to AZD1222 COVID-19 vaccine. Libraries were prepared by immunoSEQ multiplex PCR; TCRdb keeps only in-frame clonotypes and omits some of them. The sample holds more than 150,000 clones, under 95% seen once. This specimen consisted of peripheral blood, obtained on day 0 of AZD1222 vaccination. The origin of the receptors is an adult in good health.

The rearrangement joins TRBV27 to TRBJ2-1; TRBD1 matches 8 bases. The V gene end was trimmed by 2 bases and the J gene end by 1 base; junction bases not matched to a gene: 1. The CDR3 has 15 residues. Germline loops: CDR1 MNHEY, CDR2 SMNVEV (reference sequence). The CDR3 here is CASSLQGASYNEQFF. Here the CDR3 DNA reads TGTGCCAGCAGTTTACAGGGGGCGTCCTACAATGAGCAGTTCTTC.

The chain recombines TRBV10-1 with TRBJ2-6, with unresolved D. CDR1 is WNHNN and CDR2 is SYGVQD in the germline V gene (reference sequence). The CDR3 is 13 amino acids. V lost 6 bases and J 4 bases, leaving 7 bases between the germline ends. CDR3 DNA sequence: TGCGCCAGCAGGGCAGACGGGGCCAACGTCCTGACTTTC. Translating it yields CASRADGANVLTF.

This chain connects TRBV7-2 to TRBJ2-1, with D maybe TRBD1 (6 bases). Germline V lookup: CDR1 SGHTA, CDR2 FQGNSA. Trimming removed 5 bases at V and 10 bases at J, with 12 bases between. This CDR3 is 12 amino acids long. This CDR3 reads CASSRGFSEQFF. The CDR3 bases are TGTGCCAGCAGCAGGGGGTTTAGCGAGCAGTTCTTC.

The V and J genes are TRBV4-1 and TRBJ1-5; D is unresolved. Germline values: CDR1 MGHRA, CDR2 YSYEKL. The CDR3 runs to 14 residues. Trimming took 0 bases from V and 9 from J, leaving 12 bases between them. This CDR3 is CASSQEEVSSPQHF. The CDR3 DNA reads as TGCGCCAGCAGCCAAGAGGAGGTCTCCTCGCCCCAGCATTTT.

This rearrangement joins TRBV19 to TRBJ2-1; 8 bases fit TRBD2. V trimming: 1 base; J trimming: 5 bases; junction bases outside the gene matches: 4. There are 15 residues in the CDR3. The germline V gene has CDR1 LNHDA and CDR2 SQIVND (reference sequence). The CDR3 sequence is CASSIAREGHNEQFF. The CDR3, as DNA: TGTGCCAGTAGTATAGCCCGGGAGGGGCACAATGAGCAGTTCTTC.

The chain has TRBV24-1 and TRBJ2-1, with D perhaps matching TRBD2 (7 bases). CDR1 and CDR2 from the germline V gene are KGHDR and SFDVKD. The CDR3 is 16 residues long. The germline V and J ends were trimmed by 4 bases and 1 base, with 13 bases remaining between them. The CDR3 DNA reads TGTGCCACCAGTGACCTAGGGGGGGTTTCCTACAATGAGCAGTTCTTC. Translated: CATSDLGGVSYNEQFF.

The J gene is TRBJ1-3, the V gene TRBV5-1; D remains ambiguous. The CDR3 consists of 13 residues. V lost 4 bases, J lost 0 bases, and 5 bases lay in between. Germline V gene data show CDR1 as SGHRS and CDR2 as YFSETQ. CDR3 nucleotides: TGCGCCAGCAGCCCCATCTCTGGAAACACCATATATTTT. Translating gives CASSPISGNTIYF.

The V call is TRBV3-1 (or the pseudogene TRBV3-2), the J call TRBJ1-4, with D maybe TRBD1 (5 bases). V was trimmed by 4 bases and J by 8 bases, leaving 17 bases between them. The germline gives CDR1 LGHDT, CDR2 YNNKEL (reference sequence). The CDR3 extends over 15 amino acids. This chain's CDR3 is CASSLVSGGREKLFF. CDR3 DNA sequence: TGTGCCAGCAGCCTAGTCTCGGGGGGAAGAGAAAAACTGTTTTTT.

V and J are TRBV4-1 and TRBJ2-1; D is ambiguous. Germline lookup yields CDR1 MGHRA and CDR2 YSYEKL. The CDR3 totals 17 residues. The V end lost 5 bases, the J end lost 1 base, and 18 bases lay between the germline ends. CDR3 DNA: TGCGCCAGCAGCAGAGGACCAAGCACCCCTTCCTACAATGAGCAGTTCTTC. It yields the protein CASSRGPSTPSYNEQFF.

The chain employs TRBV6-5 and TRBJ1-2; a weak D match, TRBD1 (5 bases). Trimming took off 5 bases at V and 2 bases at J, with 9 bases between the two ends. The CDR3 contains 13 residues. The V gene's germline CDR1 is MNHEY and CDR2 SVGAGI. The DNA of the CDR3 is TGTGCCAGCAGTAGGGACGGCAACTATGGCTACACCTTC. Protein sequence: CASSRDGNYGYTF.

The gene calls are TRBV6-5 and TRBJ1-4; no reliable D call. This CDR3 has 15 amino acids. Germline loops: CDR1 MNHEY, CDR2 SVGAGI. V was clipped by 2 bases and J by 4 bases, with 11 bases between them. The CDR3 sequence: CASSYGPASNEKLFF. The CDR3 DNA follows: TGTGCCAGCAGTTACGGGCCAGCCAGTAATGAAAAACTGTTTTTT.

V usage is TRBV5-8 and J usage is TRBJ1-6; tentative D call: TRBD1 (5 bases). CDR1 and CDR2 (germline): SGHTS, YDEGEE. V lost 5 bases and J lost 0, with 15 bases in between. CDR3 size: 17 residues. CDR3 bases: TGTGCCAGCAGTCGTAGCGGGGGGAGCTCCTATAATTCACCCCTCCACTTT. It is translated as CASSRSGGSSYNSPLHF.

This clone is a singleton in its sample. The V call is TRBV28, the J call TRBJ2-7; D possibly corresponds to TRBD1 (5 bases). Trimming shortened V by 3 bases and J by 3 bases, and 12 bases separated the two germline ends. Germline V lookup: CDR1 MDHEN, CDR2 SYDVKM. CDR3 size: 14 residues. Written as DNA, the CDR3 is TGTGCCAGCAGTTTTCTAGGGGCCCTCTACGAGCAGTACTTC. It codes for CASSFLGALYEQYF. The whole variable domain, remainder taken from reference TRBV28 and TRBJ2-7, is DVKVTQSSRYLVKRTGEKVFLECVQDMDHENMFWYRQDPGLGLRLIYFSYDVKMKEKGDIPEGYSVSREKKERFSLILESASTNQTSMYLCASSFLGALYEQYFGPGTRLTVT.

This chain uses TRBV5-1 with TRBJ2-1, with a tentative D call TRBD2 (6 bases). This CDR3 comprises 15 residues. CDR1 SGHRS and CDR2 YFSETQ come from the germline V gene. Trimming removed 5 bases from V and 9 bases from J, with 21 bases in between. DNA of the CDR3: TGCGCCAGCAGTGGCCCAGGGTCCACCGGGGGTGAGCAGTTCTTC. This encodes CASSGPGSTGGEQFF.

This clone was detected a few times. The chain has TRBV5-4 and TRBJ2-2; D possibly corresponds to TRBD2 (6 bases). CDR3 size: 14 residues. V was pared by 1 base and J by 7 bases, with 11 bases between. Germline V gene data show CDR1 as SGHNT and CDR2 as YYREEE (reference sequence). The CDR3 DNA is TGTGCCAGCAGCTTGAACGGACTAAGCGGGGAGCTGTTTTTT. Encoded protein: CASSLNGLSGELFF.

J is TRBJ2-7 and V is TRBV4-1, with D possibly being TRBD1 or TRBD2 (5 bases each). Per the germline V gene, CDR1 is MGHRA and CDR2 is YSYEKL. This CDR3 region has 15 residues. Trimming cost V 1 base and J 2 bases, with 12 bases left between them. The CDR3 region is CASSQVDGTPYEQYF. Here the CDR3 DNA reads TGCGCCAGCAGCCAAGTCGACGGGACGCCCTACGAGCAGTACTTC.

This clone has only one observation. The chain combines TRBV3-1 (or the pseudogene TRBV3-2) with TRBJ2-7; the D is unclear. This CDR3 region has 14 residues. CDR1 and CDR2 from the germline V gene are LGHDT and YNNKEL (reference sequence). The V end was cut by 1 base, the J end by 1 base, with 8 bases between. The CDR3 protein is CASSQGRPSYEQYF. The CDR3 DNA reads as TGTGCCAGCAGCCAAGGTCGCCCTTCCTACGAGCAGTACTTC.